The 32 T cell receptor beta chains below all came from one sample that was sequenced in a study of blood T cell repertoires in COVID-19. The protocol was immunoSEQ multiplex PCR, while the TCRdb copy is restricted to in-frame clones and leaves out a portion. The sample consists of some 220,000 clones, just under 85% of them appearing once. Sequencing was done on a sample of PBMCs or T cells enriched from blood (not recorded which). These receptors were collected from a woman aged 35 to 49 with acute COVID-19.

The V call is TRBV7-8, the J call TRBJ2-7; 7 nucleotides align to TRBD2. The CDR3 runs 14 residues. V lost 0 bases, J lost 6 bases, and 5 bases stayed unmatched. Germline CDR1 is SGHVS and CDR2 is FQNEAQ. CDR3 sequence (DNA): TGTGCCAGCAGCTTAGCCGGGGGGTCCGGCGAGCAGTACTTC. It codes for CASSLAGGSGEQYF.

This chain uses TRBV9 with TRBJ1-6; D gene ambiguous. V was pared by 2 bases and J by 7 bases, with 10 bases between. The CDR3 consists of 14 residues. The V gene's germline CDR1 is SGDLS and CDR2 YYNGEE. This CDR3 reads CASSVLSENSPLHF. CDR3 in DNA: TGTGCCAGCAGCGTCCTGTCAGAAAATTCACCCCTCCACTTT.

J is TRBJ1-4 and V is TRBV18; possibly TRBD1 for D (6 bases). Germline CDR1 reads KGHSH; CDR2 reads LQKENI. This CDR3 is 15 amino acids long. V was trimmed by 4 bases and J by 8 bases, leaving 17 bases between them. CDR3 amino acids: CASSRPGHPREKLFF. Written as DNA, the CDR3 is TGTGCCAGCTCACGGCCGGGACACCCTAGGGAAAAACTGTTTTTT.

The chain recombines TRBV28 with TRBJ1-5; D not resolved. Germline loops: CDR1 MDHEN, CDR2 SYDVKM. V lost 4 bases, J lost 6 bases, and 7 bases lay in between. The CDR3 is 12 residues long. CDR3 region: CASSSPGQPQHF. CDR3 coding DNA: TGTGCCAGCAGTTCCCCGGGTCAGCCCCAGCATTTT.

The chain recombines TRBV10-2 with TRBJ1-4; 9 bases fit TRBD1. There are 14 residues in the CDR3. J was trimmed by 13 bases and V by 5 bases; bases with no gene match: 11. Germline V gene sequence: CDR1 WSHSY, CDR2 SAAADI. In DNA form, the CDR3 reads TGCGCCAGCAGTTCGGGACAGGGCGGTCGGGGACTGTTTTTT. This translates into CASSSGQGGRGLFF.

V and J are TRBV30 and TRBJ2-7, with D perhaps TRBD1 (6 bases). Germline V gene data show CDR1 as GTSNPN and CDR2 as SVGIG (reference sequence). There are 11 residues in the CDR3. The germline V and J ends were trimmed by 5 bases and 3 bases, with 8 bases remaining between them. In DNA, the CDR3 is TGTGCCTGGGAACAGGGCTACGAGCAGTACTTC. Translated, it gives CAWEQGYEQYF.

The V gene is TRBV7-8, the J gene TRBJ2-5, with TRBD2 matching over 9 bases. The CDR3 runs to 15 residues. CDR1 and CDR2 (germline): SGHVS, FQNEAQ. With V trimmed by 1 base and J by 7 bases, 7 bases remained unmatched. The CDR3 here is CASSLGLAGVSTQYF. The CDR3 region has the DNA TGTGCCAGCAGCTTAGGATTAGCGGGAGTTTCGACCCAGTACTTC.

Details on this clone: Different DNA sequences within this sample yield the same CDR3. This chain uses TRBV7-8 with TRBJ2-5; tentative D call: TRBD1 (5 bases). The germline CDR1 and CDR2 sequences are SGHVS and FQNEAQ. The CDR3 length is 14 residues. V was cut by 1 base and J by 2 bases, with 8 bases left in between. CDR3 protein: CASSLGRQQETQYF. The CDR3 nucleotides are TGTGCCAGCAGCTTAGGGCGACAGCAAGAGACCCAGTACTTC.

This rearrangement joins TRBV7-2 to TRBJ2-7; the D is unclear. Germline V gene lookup returns CDR1 SGHTA and CDR2 FQGNSA. This CDR3 region has 13 residues. V was shortened by 2 bases and J by 2 bases, with 7 bases between the two germline ends. The CDR3 spells CASSLQFTYEQYF. The CDR3 DNA follows: TGTGCCAGCAGCTTACAGTTTACCTACGAGCAGTACTTC.

This chain connects TRBV10-3 to TRBJ1-3; D uncertain. Trimming took 4 bases from V and 3 from J, leaving 10 bases between them. In germline, CDR1 is ENHRY, CDR2 SYGVKD. The CDR3 consists of 14 residues. CDR3 sequence reads: CAISAGTGGNTIYF. The DNA for the CDR3 is TGTGCCATCAGTGCAGGTACCGGTGGAAACACCATATATTTT.

The chain uses TRBV25-1 and TRBJ2-6, with TRBD1 matching over 9 bases. Per the germline V gene, CDR1 is MGHDK and CDR2 is SYGVNS. The V and J ends lost 9 bases and 0 bases, in that order; junction bases with no gene match: 9. The CDR3 has 17 amino acids. CDR3 sequence: CASTGQGPLSGANVLTF. In DNA form, the CDR3 reads TGTGCCAGTACAGGACAGGGGCCCCTCTCTGGGGCCAACGTCCTGACTTTC.

The count of this clone is one. The rearrangement joins TRBV27 to TRBJ2-7, with D possibly matching TRBD2 (5 bases). Trimming took off 3 bases at V and 5 bases at J, with 5 bases between the two ends. The germline V gene encodes CDR1 MNHEY and CDR2 SMNVEV (reference sequence). The CDR3 has 11 amino acids. The CDR3 DNA follows: TGTGCCAGCAGTTTGGGAGACGAGCAGTACTTC. It encodes CASSLGDEQYF.

The gene calls are TRBV11-2 and TRBJ1-2, with TRBD1 matching over 7 bases. V lost 3 bases, J lost 0 bases, and 4 bases stayed unmatched. The CDR3 is 15 amino acids. Germline V CDR1 and CDR2: SGHAT, FQNNGV. Here the CDR3 reads CASSFRDRANYGYTF. The CDR3 DNA reads as TGTGCCAGCAGCTTTAGGGACAGAGCTAACTATGGCTACACCTTC.

In its sample, this clone was seen a few times. This chain uses TRBV27 with TRBJ1-2; TRBD1 matches 8 bases. Germline V gene data show CDR1 as MNHEY and CDR2 as SMNVEV (reference sequence). This CDR3 has 14 residues. After removal of 2 bases from V and 6 bases from J, the junction contained 5 bases not matched to a gene. CDR3 loop: CASSLTGGLDGYTF. CDR3 DNA: TGTGCCAGCAGTTTAACAGGGGGGCTGGATGGCTACACCTTC.

This clone appeared a few times. The chain is built from TRBV7-9 and TRBJ1-1; D is possibly TRBD1 (5 bases). Germline V gene data show CDR1 as SEHNR and CDR2 as FQNEAQ (reference sequence). Trimming took 5 bases from V and 4 from J, leaving 8 bases between them. The CDR3 has 12 residues. In DNA, the CDR3 is TGTGCCAGCAGCCACGACAGCACTGAAGCTTTCTTT. Its translation is CASSHDSTEAFF.

In nucleotides, the CDR3 is TGTGCCAGCAGCGAGGGGGCCGGGGAGCTGTTTTTT. It translates to CASSEGAGELFF. The chain joins TRBV9 to TRBJ2-2; D possibly corresponds to TRBD1 (6 bases). Trimming removed 3 bases at V and 6 bases at J, with 6 bases between. The germline V gene encodes CDR1 SGDLS and CDR2 YYNGEE. The CDR3 extends over 12 amino acids.

V usage is TRBV5-1 and J usage is TRBJ1-1; the match to TRBD1 covers 9 bases. In germline, CDR1 is SGHRS, CDR2 YFSETQ. The J segment lost 1 base and the V segment lost 5 bases, leaving 3 bases of the junction unmatched. CDR3 length: 14 amino acids. CDR3 sequence reads: CASSPDRGNTEAFF. For the CDR3, the DNA is TGCGCCAGCAGTCCGGACAGGGGGAACACTGAAGCTTTCTTT.

The count of this clone is one. The J gene is TRBJ2-7, the V gene TRBV7-2; 10 bases fit TRBD1. CDR1 and CDR2 (germline): SGHTA, FQGNSA. The CDR3 consists of 14 residues. Trimming cost V 3 bases and J 5 bases; bases outside gene matches: 4. The CDR3 reads CASSLDRGSNEQYF. The CDR3 DNA is TGTGCCAGCAGCTTGGACAGGGGGAGCAACGAGCAGTACTTC.

The gene calls are TRBV10-3 and TRBJ2-7; 11 nucleotides match TRBD2. Trimming cost V 4 bases and J 5 bases; bases outside gene matches: 7. Per the germline V gene, CDR1 is ENHRY and CDR2 is SYGVKD. The CDR3 consists of 15 residues. CDR3 sequence: CAISGSLAGVNEQYF. DNA for the CDR3: TGTGCCATCAGTGGATCACTAGCGGGAGTCAACGAGCAGTACTTC.

This chain links TRBV10-2 with TRBJ1-6, with 7 bases matching TRBD1. CDR1 is WSHSY and CDR2 is SAAADI in the germline V gene. J lost 9 bases, V lost 3 bases, and 2 bases had no gene match. The length of the CDR3 is 13 residues. The DNA of the CDR3 is TGCGCCAGCAGTGAAGCAGGGGGTTCACCCCTCCACTTT. Protein product: CASSEAGGSPLHF.

The gene calls are TRBV3-1 (or the pseudogene TRBV3-2) and TRBJ1-6; D is possibly TRBD1 (6 bases). Trimming took 5 bases from V and 7 from J, leaving 15 bases between them. This CDR3 is 15 amino acids long. Germline V gene sequence: CDR1 LGHDT, CDR2 YNNKEL (reference sequence). CDR3 amino acids: CASSSTVTGNSPLHF. DNA of the CDR3: TGTGCCAGCAGCAGCACGGTTACAGGGAATTCACCCCTCCACTTT.

This clone has just a few counts. V is TRBV6-5 and J is TRBJ2-1; 7 bases match TRBD2. Germline CDR1 is MNHEY and CDR2 is SVGAGI. With 6 bases clipped from V and 2 bases from J, the junction kept 4 bases outside the gene matches. CDR3 length: 14 residues. The CDR3 spells CASRRAGTYNEQFF. The CDR3 bases are TGTGCCAGCAGGAGAGCGGGGACCTACAATGAGCAGTTCTTC.

The V and J genes are TRBV5-1 and TRBJ2-7; D may be TRBD1 (6 bases). This CDR3 spans 15 amino acids. Germline CDR1 reads SGHRS; CDR2 reads YFSETQ. V lost 4 bases and J lost 3, with 17 bases in between. The CDR3 spells CASSAQQGKNYEQYF. The CDR3 nucleotides are TGCGCCAGCAGCGCACAACAGGGAAAAAACTACGAGCAGTACTTC.

This chain uses TRBV21-1 with TRBJ1-5. TRBV21-1 is a pseudogene. The CDR3 loop spans 15 amino acids. For the CDR3, the DNA is TGTGCCAGCAGCAAAACCCCTAATAGCAATCAGCCCCAGCATTTT. This sequence encodes CASSKTPNSNQPQHF.

The J gene is TRBJ2-1, the V gene TRBV4-2, with a weak D call TRBD2 (5 bases). Looked up from germline, CDR1 is LGHNA and CDR2 is YNFKEQ. Trimming removed 1 base at V and 0 bases at J, with 7 bases between. The CDR3 sequence is 15 residues long. CDR3 residues: CASSQGGSSYNEQFF. The CDR3 DNA sequence: TGTGCCAGCAGCCAAGGAGGGAGCTCCTACAATGAGCAGTTCTTC.

The rearrangement uses TRBV19 and TRBJ1-1; D gene unclear. In germline, CDR1 is LNHDA, CDR2 SQIVND (reference sequence). The CDR3 runs 17 residues. The ends were cut back, 3 bases at V and 0 bases at J, with 17 bases in the middle. CDR3 protein: CASSMEVNPIMNTEAFF. The CDR3 DNA follows: TGTGCCAGTAGTATGGAGGTCAACCCCATCATGAACACTGAAGCTTTCTTT.

This chain uses TRBV6-5 with TRBJ2-2; 7 nucleotides agree with TRBD1. Unmatched junction bases numbered 3, after V lost 4 bases and J lost 1 base. Germline V gene data show CDR1 as MNHEY and CDR2 as SVGAGI. The CDR3 covers 15 residues. The CDR3 DNA is TGTGCCAGCAGTTTACAGGGGAAGAACACCGGGGAGCTGTTTTTT. The encoded protein is CASSLQGKNTGELFF.

The chain employs TRBV28 and TRBJ1-5, with D possibly TRBD1 on 6 matching bases. Germline CDR1 is MDHEN and CDR2 is SYDVKM. CDR3 length: 14 amino acids. V lost 3 bases to trimming and J lost 2 bases, with 8 bases between them. The CDR3 nucleotides are TGTGCCAGCAGTTTCAGGGGAGGCAATCAGCCCCAGCATTTT. Translated, it gives CASSFRGGNQPQHF. Using reference TRBV28 and TRBJ1-5 for the parts outside the CDR3, the full variable domain is DVKVTQSSRYLVKRTGEKVFLECVQDMDHENMFWYRQDPGLGLRLIYFSYDVKMKEKGDIPEGYSVSREKKERFSLILESASTNQTSMYLCASSFRGGNQPQHFGDGTRLSIL.

The chain is built from TRBV5-1 and TRBJ2-3; 8 bases are shared with TRBD2. J gave up 4 bases and V 5 bases, and 12 bases lay outside the gene matches. This CDR3 has 16 amino acids. Germline V lookup: CDR1 SGHRS, CDR2 YFSETQ. The CDR3 DNA is TGCGCCAGCAGGACTCCGGGACTAGGATCCGCAGATACGCAGTATTTT. Translating gives CASRTPGLGSADTQYF.

The genes are TRBV11-2 and TRBJ2-1; tentatively, D is TRBD1 (6 bases). There are 14 residues in the CDR3. V lost 8 bases, J lost 6 bases, and 17 bases lay in between. Germline V CDR1 and CDR2: SGHAT, FQNNGV. The CDR3 spells CASSPYRGINEQFF. CDR3 in DNA: TGTGCCAGCTCGCCATATAGGGGGATCAATGAGCAGTTCTTC. The full variable domain, with the rest looked up from reference TRBV11-2 and TRBJ2-1, is EAGVAQSPRYKIIEKRQSVAFWCNPISGHATLYWYQQILGQGPKLLIQFQNNGVVDDSQLPKDRFSAERLKGVDSTLKIQPAKLEDSAVYLCASSPYRGINEQFFGPGTRLTVL.

This sequence joins TRBV5-1 and TRBJ2-7; TRBD1 might be the D (5 bases). The CDR3 length is 14 residues. Germline V lookup: CDR1 SGHRS, CDR2 YFSETQ. With 0 bases removed from V and 0 bases from J, the gap between germline ends came to 7 bases. This CDR3 reads CASSLEGVSYEQYF. The CDR3 DNA sequence: TGCGCCAGCAGCTTGGAAGGGGTCTCCTACGAGCAGTACTTC.

This sequence joins TRBV5-6 and TRBJ1-4; D remains unclear. From germline, CDR1 is SGHDT and CDR2 YYEEEE. The length of the CDR3 is 14 residues. Trimming removed 4 bases from V and 6 bases from J, with 13 bases in between. CDR3 region: CASSRREADEKLFF. The CDR3 nucleotides are TGTGCCAGCAGCCGCCGGGAAGCGGATGAAAAACTGTTTTTT.